The 18 T cell receptor beta chains listed next were all sequenced from one sample in a study of cytomegalovirus exposure and HLA in healthy donors. PCR amplification relied on 60 Vbeta primers (plus 13 Jbeta primers). Sequencing was performed with immunoSEQ multiplex PCR; in TCRdb, only in-frame clones are kept and a portion is missing. The data show over 150,000 clones, with around 80% seen just once and approximately 1.2% held by the top ten. The sequenced sample was PBMCs. The receptors were gathered from a girl between 2 and 10 years old in good health and CMV-seropositive.

V gene TRBV27 combines with J gene TRBJ2-7, with 9 bases that match TRBD2. This CDR3 comprises 14 residues. Germline CDR1 is MNHEY and CDR2 is SMNVEV (reference sequence). V was pared by 2 bases and J by 3 bases, with 2 bases of the junction left unmatched. The DNA for the CDR3 is TGTGCCAGCAGTTTACGAGCGGGAGGCTACGAGCAGTACTTC. Encoded protein: CASSLRAGGYEQYF.

J is TRBJ2-1 and V is TRBV5-1, with 9 bases that match TRBD1. The CDR3 sequence is 18 residues long. Trimming at V came to 3 bases and at J to 8 bases, leaving 18 bases not matched to a gene. Per the germline V gene, CDR1 is SGHRS and CDR2 is YFSETQ. CDR3 in DNA: TGCGCCAGCAGCTGGGGAGGACAGGGGCCCACGACGTCGCATGAGCAGTTCTTC. Protein: CASSWGGQGPTTSHEQFF. The full variable domain, rest sourced from reference TRBV5-1 and TRBJ2-1, is KAGVTQTPRYLIKTRGQQVTLSCSPISGHRSVSWYQQTPGQGLQFLFEYFSETQRNKGNFPGRFSGRQFSNSRSEMNVSTLELGDSALYLCASSWGGQGPTTSHEQFFGPGTRLTVL.

This clone was detected once. J is TRBJ1-1 and V is TRBV30, with D tentatively TRBD1 (5 bases). V shed 3 bases and J shed 5 bases, with 16 bases lying between them. Germline CDR1 and CDR2: GTSNPN and SVGIG (reference sequence). The CDR3 spans 14 residues. CDR3 loop: CAWSVLGGGTEAFF. The CDR3 DNA sequence: TGTGCCTGGAGCGTACTTGGGGGGGGAACTGAAGCTTTCTTT.

With respect to this clone: Other DNA sequences in this sample translate to the same CDR3. The chain links TRBV11-2 to TRBJ1-1; TRBD1 matches at 7 bases. The V gene end was trimmed by 1 base and the J gene end by 7 bases; junction bases not matched to a gene: 0. CDR1 SGHAT and CDR2 FQNNGV come from the germline V gene. This CDR3 is built from 12 residues. The CDR3 DNA sequence: TGTGCCAGCAGCTTAGCAGGGGGTGAAGCTTTCTTT. Translating gives CASSLAGGEAFF.

The chain is built from TRBV11-2 and TRBJ2-1; TRBD2 matches 12 bases. Trimming at V came to 2 bases and at J to 8 bases, leaving 4 bases not matched to a gene. The length of the CDR3 is 15 residues. CDR1 and CDR2 (germline): SGHAT, FQNNGV. CDR3 protein: CASSLLAGGLDEQFF. CDR3 bases: TGTGCCAGCAGCTTACTAGCGGGGGGGTTGGATGAGCAGTTCTTC.

The chain joins TRBV27 to TRBJ2-3; D perhaps matches TRBD1 (5 bases). Germline CDR1 is MNHEY and CDR2 is SMNVEV (reference sequence). The length of the CDR3 is 14 residues. Trimming removed 6 bases at V and 0 bases at J, with 10 bases between. CDR3 region: CASRRGLSTDTQYF. The CDR3 DNA sequence: TGTGCCAGCAGAAGGGGCCTTAGCACAGATACGCAGTATTTT.

V gene TRBV5-1 combines with J gene TRBJ2-3, with 10 positions matching TRBD1. From germline, CDR1 is SGHRS and CDR2 YFSETQ. V dropped 4 bases and J dropped 5; count of bases not matched to a gene: 4. This CDR3 comprises 14 residues. The DNA of the CDR3 is TGCGCCAGCAGCCCTGGGACAGGGGTAGATACGCAGTATTTT. Encoded protein: CASSPGTGVDTQYF.

This rearrangement joins TRBV7-2 to TRBJ2-1; 14 nucleotides agree with TRBD2. CDR3 length: 16 residues. With 5 bases clipped from V and 8 bases from J, the junction kept 8 bases outside the gene matches. Germline values: CDR1 SGHTA, CDR2 FQGNSA. The CDR3 region has the DNA TGTGCCAGCAGCCCCTGGACTAGCGGGGGGCGGGATGAGCAGTTCTTC. Translated, it gives CASSPWTSGGRDEQFF.

This clone has only a few counts. The rearrangement links TRBV6-1 to TRBJ1-2; D gene unclear. This CDR3 spans 15 amino acids. V lost 3 bases and J 5 bases, leaving 16 bases between the germline ends. CDR1 is MNHNS, CDR2 SASEGT, per germline. The chain's CDR3 is CASSEVSPIAYGYTF. CDR3 DNA: TGTGCCAGCAGTGAGGTCAGTCCTATAGCGTATGGCTACACCTTC.

This clone was counted a single time. The CDR3 region is CAWSRGGGNTEAFF. CDR3 nucleotide sequence: TGTGCCTGGAGCCGCGGGGGGGGGAACACTGAAGCTTTCTTT. V and J are TRBV30 and TRBJ1-1; a weak D match, TRBD1 (5 bases). V gave up 3 bases and J gave up 1 base, with 12 bases separating them. The CDR3 is 14 amino acids. The germline V gene encodes CDR1 GTSNPN and CDR2 SVGIG (reference sequence). The full variable domain, rest sourced from reference TRBV30 and TRBJ1-1, is SQTIHQWPATLVQPVGSPLSLECTVEGTSNPNLYWYRQAAGRGLQLLFYSVGIGQISSEVPQNLSASRPQDRQFILSSKKLLLSDSGFYLCAWSRGGGNTEAFFGQGTRLTVV.

This clone was recorded a few times. The gene calls are TRBV30 and TRBJ2-3, with D perhaps TRBD2 (6 bases). V was shortened by 0 bases and J by 4 bases, with 8 bases between the two germline ends. From germline, CDR1 is GTSNPN and CDR2 SVGIG (reference sequence). CDR3 size: 13 residues. The chain's CDR3 is CAWSVTGADTQYF. CDR3 nucleotides: TGTGCCTGGAGTGTGACGGGAGCAGATACGCAGTATTTT.

CDR3 coding DNA: TGTGCCAGCAGTCCCCGACAGTTTATGGGCTCTGGAAACACCATATATTTT. This codes for CASSPRQFMGSGNTIYF. The gene calls are TRBV27 and TRBJ1-3, with a tentative D call TRBD1 (5 bases). From germline, CDR1 is MNHEY and CDR2 SMNVEV (reference sequence). Trimming left V 5 bases short and J 0 bases short, with 17 bases between. The CDR3 is 17 amino acids.

There are a few counts of this clone. The V gene is TRBV6-6, the J gene TRBJ1-1; no clear D gene. CDR1 and CDR2 from the germline V gene are MNHNY and SVGAGI (reference sequence). CDR3 length equals 13 residues. V lost 7 bases, J lost 0 bases, and 9 bases lay in between. This CDR3 is CASTYTVNTEAFF. CDR3 nucleotide sequence: TGTGCCAGCACCTATACAGTGAACACTGAAGCTTTCTTT.

The CDR3, as DNA: TGCGCCAGCAGCCCAAAAGGGGGCACTGAAGCTTTCTTT. Translated, it gives CASSPKGGTEAFF. The V call is TRBV5-1, the J call TRBJ1-1, with a tentative D call TRBD1 (6 bases). V was shortened by 4 bases and J by 4 bases, with 11 bases between the two germline ends. Germline loops: CDR1 SGHRS, CDR2 YFSETQ. This CDR3 is built from 13 residues.

The chain has TRBV13 and TRBJ2-5; 8 bases are a match to TRBD1. The DNA end lines up better with TRBJ2-7; the J call may be wrong. CDR1 is PRHDT, CDR2 FYEKMQ, per germline (reference sequence). The CDR3 is made up of 18 amino acids. The CDR3 nucleotides read TGTGCCAGCAGCTCTGGACAGGGCGTCCCAATTGAGGACTACGAGCAGTACTTC. Protein product: CASSSGQGVPIEDYEQYF.

The J gene is TRBJ2-5, the V gene TRBV6-6; 9 bases match TRBD1. In germline, CDR1 is MNHNY, CDR2 SVGAGI (reference sequence). The junction had 11 bases not matched to a gene; V was cut back by 1 base and J by 11 bases. The CDR3 is made up of 15 amino acids. In nucleotides, the CDR3 is TGTGCCAGCAGTTACTTCCCCGGACAGGGGATTCAGCAGTACTTC. This gives the protein CASSYFPGQGIQQYF.

The chain links TRBV30 to TRBJ2-1; maybe TRBD2 (5 bases). CDR1 is GTSNPN, CDR2 SVGIG, per germline (reference sequence). The CDR3 runs 15 residues. Trimming cost V 3 bases and J 2 bases, with 14 bases left between them. The CDR3 region has the DNA TGTGCCTGGAGATCGGAGGCCCCCCCCTACAATGAGCAGTTCTTC. The encoded protein is CAWRSEAPPYNEQFF.

This clone came up a few times. This rearrangement joins TRBV2 to TRBJ2-7; 9 bases are shared with TRBD2. This CDR3 is 14 amino acids long. Germline CDR1 reads SNHLY; CDR2 reads FYNNEI. Trimming removed 6 bases from V and 5 bases from J; junction bases left unmatched: 8. The CDR3 protein is CASRSAGGPHEQYF. The CDR3 DNA reads TGTGCCAGCAGGTCAGCGGGAGGTCCCCACGAGCAGTACTTC.